The present TCR beta chain was sequenced within a study of PD-1 blockade in classical Hodgkin lymphoma. Every patient experienced relapse after autologous stem cell transplantation, and brentuximab vedotin exposure varied. V dropped 6 bases and J dropped 5 bases, with 17 bases sitting between them. CDR3 size: 14 residues. Germline CDR1 is MNHEY and CDR2 is SMNVEV (reference sequence). The protocol was immunoSEQ multiplex PCR, while the TCRdb copy is restricted to in-frame clones and leaves out a portion. This sample yields about 13,000 clones, of which about 80% are seen a single time; 20% to 25% belongs to the top ten.

The chain joins TRBV27 to TRBJ2-7, with D uncertain. Sequencing used peripheral blood mononuclear cells (PBMCs), obtained at baseline. The TCR was taken from a human donor with classical Hodgkin lymphoma. The CDR3 here is CASSRRSTVNEQYF. CDR3 nucleotide sequence: TGTGCCAGCAGCCGTCGCTCCACGGTAAACGAGCAGTACTTC.